The clone carrying this T cell receptor (beta chain) was seen at least ten times. Its antigen is not known. A unique molecular identifier was attached to every TCR cDNA molecule. Via MiXCR, TCRdb re-called the 5' RACE reads, giving one row per CDR3 protein. The table lists over 50,000 distinct CDR3 sequences, approximately 6% of them singletons. The time point was: sample taken at primary tumor resection. Whole RNA came from tumor, nontumor lung or frozen PBMC and was sequenced without being sorted. The data were obtained in a study of spatial heterogeneity in lung cancer. The overall study: Sequence detection consistently recorded a greater number of beta-chain than alpha-chain sequences. Study-level findings and limits: At resection, ubiquitous expanded tumor TCRs appeared in blood more than at follow-up.

Germline lookup yields CDR1 SGHNT and CDR2 YYREEE (reference sequence). The ends were cut back, 4 bases at V and 0 bases at J, with 13 bases in the middle. The CDR3 has 16 residues. J is TRBJ2-2 and V is TRBV5-4; TRBD1 or TRBD2 may be the D gene (5 bases each). This receptor was obtained from a female donor with early-stage non-small cell lung cancer. The starting material was PBMCs, obtained at surgery. The CDR3 protein is CASSRDLIANTGELFF. The CDR3 bases are TGTGCCAGCAGCAGGGACCTGATTGCGAACACCGGGGAGCTGTTTTTT.